The entry below gives a single T cell receptor beta chain sequence along with its context. Germline CDR1 MNHNY, CDR2 SVGAGI (reference sequence). There are 13 residues in the CDR3. With 7 bases removed from V and 4 bases from J, the gap between germline ends came to 11 bases. The sample belongs to a study of blood T cell repertoires in COVID-19. Across the study: Specimens from acute and convalescent COVID-19 originated in the United States, Italy and Spain. Sources were T cells, B-cell-depleted T cells, or PBMCs; the material itself was cDNA or gDNA.

In the original workflow: Counts of nucleated cells, estimated from reference gene primer amplification, were obtained. The assay was immunoSEQ multiplex PCR, and TCRdb's table has in-frame clones only and misses some. Clonal size and the V and J genes are those of that table, whereas D and trimming came from the DNA. The sample consists of roughly 40,000 clones, around 90% of them appearing once. The receptor was isolated from a woman between 40 and 50 years old with acute or convalescent COVID-19. The V call is TRBV6-6, the J call TRBJ1-3, with D tentatively TRBD1 (5 bases). The sequenced sample was peripheral blood. The CDR3 DNA is TGTGCCAGCACCCAGGGCTTGGGAAACACCATATATTTT. Residues: CASTQGLGNTIYF.